Described below is a single TCR beta chain sequence and its context. Germline CDR1 SNHLY, CDR2 FYNNEI. The trim removed 4 bases at V and 7 bases at J, leaving 5 bases unmatched. This CDR3 comprises 13 residues. The sample originates from a study of technical replicates of blood from a few donors. Assay used: immunoSEQ multiplex PCR; TCRdb lists only in-frame clones, some missing. The sample lists roughly 85,000 clones, nearly 95% occurring once. This clonotype originated in a human donor in good health. The chain recombines TRBV2 with TRBJ1-1; 8 positions match TRBD1. Sequenced input: T cells isolated from PBMCs. In DNA, the CDR3 is TGTGCCAGCAGTGTACCACAGGGGGGTGAAGCTTTCTTT. This encodes CASSVPQGGEAFF. Filled out from reference TRBV2 and TRBJ1-1, the complete variable domain reads EPEVTQTPSHQVTQMGQEVILRCVPISNHLYFYWYRQILGQKVEFLVSFYNNEISEKSEIFDDQFSVERPDGSNFTLKIRSTKLEDSAMYFCASSVPQGGEAFFGQGTRLTVV.